Presented here are 9 T cell receptor beta chains from one specimen sequenced in a study of blood T cell repertoires in COVID-19. Using immunoSEQ multiplex PCR, the repertoire was profiled, and TCRdb retains in-frame clones only, with some absent. Of roughly 200,000 clones listed, 80% to 90% are singletons. The sequenced material came from peripheral blood. The receptors derive from a human donor with active or convalescent COVID-19. The donor label of this sample is uncertain.

V is TRBV12-3 or TRBV12-4 and J is TRBJ2-3; D is ambiguous. The CDR3 is 12 residues long. V was clipped by 6 bases and J by 6 bases, with 10 bases between them. CDR3 in DNA: TGTGCCAGCAGCCCCCTCGGGGATACGCAGTATTTT. This gives the protein CASSPLGDTQYF.

This clone was picked up one time. V and J are TRBV27 and TRBJ1-1; no firm D call. From germline, CDR1 is MNHEY and CDR2 SMNVEV (reference sequence). V was shortened by 1 base and J by 0 bases, with 9 bases between the two germline ends. This CDR3 is built from 15 residues. The CDR3 nucleotides read TGTGCCAGCAGTTTATGGGCCAGCCTGAACACTGAAGCTTTCTTT. Its translation is CASSLWASLNTEAFF.

The rearrangement links TRBV28 to TRBJ1-3, with unresolved D. The CDR3 is 15 amino acids. Trimming took 4 bases from V and 3 from J, leaving 13 bases between them. In germline, CDR1 is MDHEN, CDR2 SYDVKM. As DNA, the CDR3 is TGTGCCAGCAGTTCCCACGGCTCAGGTGGAAACACCATATATTTT. Translation: CASSSHGSGGNTIYF.

V usage is TRBV5-1 and J usage is TRBJ2-3, with 8 bases identical to TRBD2. The V gene end was trimmed by 1 base and the J gene end by 2 bases; junction bases not matched to a gene: 6. This CDR3 is 16 amino acids long. The germline V gene encodes CDR1 SGHRS and CDR2 YFSETQ. The CDR3: CASSLFSGGLTDTQYF. The DNA of the CDR3 is TGCGCCAGCAGCTTGTTCAGCGGGGGCCTCACAGATACGCAGTATTTT. Together with reference TRBV5-1 and TRBJ2-3, the CDR3 gives the full variable domain: KAGVTQTPRYLIKTRGQQVTLSCSPISGHRSVSWYQQTPGQGLQFLFEYFSETQRNKGNFPGRFSGRQFSNSRSEMNVSTLELGDSALYLCASSLFSGGLTDTQYFGPGTRLTVL.

This sequence joins TRBV25-1 and TRBJ2-7, with D possibly being TRBD2 (5 bases). CDR1 and CDR2 (germline): MGHDK, SYGVNS. This CDR3 region has 16 residues. Trimming took 5 bases from V and 3 from J, leaving 20 bases between them. The CDR3 region has the DNA TGTGCCAGCAGTTTCTCCCCCGCGGGCGGATACTACGAGCAGTACTTC. Protein sequence: CASSFSPAGGYYEQYF.

With respect to this clone: The junction departs from the called germline gene at one end, perhaps through a read error. The chain combines TRBV6-5 with TRBJ1-2; no definite D call. The CDR3 is made up of 14 amino acids. Per germline, CDR1 MNHEY and CDR2 SVGAGI. This CDR3 is CASIYPGPTNGYTF. In DNA form, the CDR3 reads TGTGCCAGCATTTACCCGGGTCCGACTAATGGCTACACCTTC.

The rearrangement links TRBV9 to TRBJ1-4, with a tentative D call TRBD1 (5 bases). V dropped 3 bases and J dropped 8 bases, with 14 bases sitting between them. The germline gives CDR1 SGDLS, CDR2 YYNGEE. This CDR3 is 14 amino acids long. The CDR3: CASSGGDPKEKLFF. DNA of the CDR3: TGTGCCAGCAGCGGGGGGGACCCGAAGGAAAAACTGTTTTTT.

The rearrangement links TRBV6-4 to TRBJ2-1; 8 positions agree with TRBD2. Germline CDR1 MRHNA, CDR2 SNTAGT. V lost 2 bases to trimming and J lost 4 bases; unmatched junction nucleotides: 10. The CDR3 has 17 residues. The CDR3 DNA reads as TGTGCCAGCAGTGACGCCTCCTCAAGCGGGGGATACAATGAGCAGTTCTTC. This sequence encodes CASSDASSSGGYNEQFF.

This clone has just a few counts. The CDR3 DNA sequence: TGTGCCAGTAAGGGACTGGAACCCGGCGATTTTAATCAGCCCCAGCATTTT. Translating it yields CASKGLEPGDFNQPQHF. The V gene is TRBV19, the J gene TRBJ1-5; a possible D gene is TRBD1 (5 bases). V lost 7 bases, J lost 4 bases, and 23 bases lay in between. CDR3 length equals 17 residues. CDR1 and CDR2 from the germline V gene are LNHDA and SQIVND (reference sequence).